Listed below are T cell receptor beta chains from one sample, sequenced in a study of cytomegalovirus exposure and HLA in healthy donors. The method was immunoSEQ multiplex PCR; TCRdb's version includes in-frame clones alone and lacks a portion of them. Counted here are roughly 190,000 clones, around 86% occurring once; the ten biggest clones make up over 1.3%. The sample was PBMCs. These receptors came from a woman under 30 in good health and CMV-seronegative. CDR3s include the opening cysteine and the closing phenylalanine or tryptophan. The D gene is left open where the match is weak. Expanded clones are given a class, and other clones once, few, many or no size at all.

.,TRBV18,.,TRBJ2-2,TGTGCCAGCTCACCCCCTCTTGGGGGACTGGCCGGGGAGCTGTTTTTT,CASSPPLGGLAGELFF
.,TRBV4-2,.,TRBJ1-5,TGTGCCAGCAGCCAAGGGCCAGATCAGCCCCAGCATTTT,CASSQGPDQPQHF
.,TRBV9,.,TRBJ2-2,TGTGCCAGCAGCGTATCGGACTCCTACACCGGGGAGCTGTTTTTT,CASSVSDSYTGELFF
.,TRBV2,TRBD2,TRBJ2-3,TGTGCCAGCAGAGTACGGGAGGGCCTAAATACGCAGTATTTT,CASRVREGLNTQYF
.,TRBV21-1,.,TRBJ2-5,TGTGCCAGCAGCACTCAATACAGGGGTGGGGAGACCCAGTACTTC,CASSTQYRGGETQYF
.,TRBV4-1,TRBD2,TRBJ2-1,TGCGCCAGCAGCCACGTAGCGGGAGGGCAGGATGAGCAGTTCTTC,CASSHVAGGQDEQFF
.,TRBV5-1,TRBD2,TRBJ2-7,TGCGCCAGCGGGCGGGGGAGCTCCTACGAGCAGTACTTC,CASGRGSSYEQYF
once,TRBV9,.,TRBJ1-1,TGTGCCAGCAGCGTAGTTTCGGGAGGCACTGAAGCTTTCTTT,CASSVVSGGTEAFF
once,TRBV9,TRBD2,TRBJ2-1,TGTGCCAGCAGACCGGGACTAGCGGGAGACACCTACAATGAGCAGTTCTTC,CASRPGLAGDTYNEQFF
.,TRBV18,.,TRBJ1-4,TGTGCCAGCTCACCGGAGGTTGCAACTAATGAAAAACTGTTTTTT,CASSPEVATNEKLFF
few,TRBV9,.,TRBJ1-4,TGTGCCAGCAGCCTAGGGGCCTCGACTAATGAAAAACTGTTTTTT,CASSLGASTNEKLFF
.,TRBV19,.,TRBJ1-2,TGTGCCAGTAGTATCCCGCTACGTAAAACCTTC,CASSIPLRKTF
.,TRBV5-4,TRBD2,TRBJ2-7,TGTGCCAGCAGCCAAAGCGGGAGCGTCTACGAGCAGTACTTC,CASSQSGSVYEQYF
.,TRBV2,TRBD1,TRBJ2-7,TGTGCCAGCAGTGAGGGCGGGACAGGGGGCTCCTACGAGCAGTACTTC,CASSEGGTGGSYEQYF
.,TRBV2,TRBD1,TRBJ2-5,TGTGCCAGCAGCCCGGGACAGACACAAGAGACCCAGTACTTC,CASSPGQTQETQYF
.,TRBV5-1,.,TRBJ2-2,TGCGCCAGCAGCTCAGGGGAGTACACCGGGGAGCTGTTTTTT,CASSSGEYTGELFF
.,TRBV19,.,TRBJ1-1,TGTGCCAGTAGTATCCTTGGGACATCGGGGAGAACTGAAGCTTTCTTT,CASSILGTSGRTEAFF
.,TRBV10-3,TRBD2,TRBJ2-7,TGTGCCATCAGGAGGACTAGCGGGTCCTACGAGCAGTACTTC,CAIRRTSGSYEQYF
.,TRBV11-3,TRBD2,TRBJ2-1,TGTGCCAGCAGCTCACGGGGACTAGCGGGAAACAATGAGCAGTTCTTC,CASSSRGLAGNNEQFF
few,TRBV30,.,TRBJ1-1,TGTGCCTGGAGTTCCCGTCGGTCGGGCACTGAAGCTTTCTTT,CAWSSRRSGTEAFF
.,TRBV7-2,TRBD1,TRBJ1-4,TGTGCCAGCAGCTTAAACAGGGGGCGCGCTGAAAAACTGTTTTTT,CASSLNRGRAEKLFF
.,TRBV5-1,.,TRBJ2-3,TGCGCCAGCAGCTTGGCCCGTATGAGCACAGATACGCAGTATTTT,CASSLARMSTDTQYF
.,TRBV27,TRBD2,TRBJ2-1,TGTGCCAGCAGTGTTTCTAGCGGGAGCTCCTACAATGAGCAGTTCTTC,CASSVSSGSSYNEQFF
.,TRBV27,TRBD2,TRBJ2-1,TGTGCCAGCACCCTAGCGGGAAGCTCCTACAATGAGCAGTTCTTC,CASTLAGSSYNEQFF
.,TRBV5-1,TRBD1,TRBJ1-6,TGCGCCAGCAGCTTCGGGCAGGGGGAATCACCCCTCCACTTT,CASSFGQGESPLHF
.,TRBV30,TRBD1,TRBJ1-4,TGTGCCTGGAGATGGGGACAGAGTTCTGAAAAACTGTTTTTT,CAWRWGQSSEKLFF
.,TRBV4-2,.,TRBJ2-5,TGTGCCAGCAGCCATTCCGGGGGGCGAGAGACCCAGTACTTC,CASSHSGGRETQYF
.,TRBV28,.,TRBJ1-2,TGTGCCAGCAGTTCACCCACCCTCCAGGGTACTGGTGGCTACACCTTC,CASSSPTLQGTGGYTF
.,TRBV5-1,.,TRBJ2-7,TGCGCCAGCAGCTCCGGTTCTACTTTAAACTCCTACGAGCAGTACTTC,CASSSGSTLNSYEQYF
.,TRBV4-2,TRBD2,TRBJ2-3,TGTGCCAGCAGCCAAGCCCCCAGCGGGGGGGGCACAGATACGCAGTATTTT,CASSQAPSGGGTDTQYF
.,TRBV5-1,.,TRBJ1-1,TGCGCCAGCAGCCCCTGGACAGTGATGAACACTGAAGCTTTCTTT,CASSPWTVMNTEAFF
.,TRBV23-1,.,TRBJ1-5,TGCGCCAGCAGTCAAGTTCGGGGTTCGAGCAATCAGCCCCAGCATTTT,CASSQVRGSSNQPQHF
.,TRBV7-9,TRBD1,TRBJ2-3,TGTGCCAGCAGCACCACAGGGGCCGGAACAGATACGCAGTATTTT,CASSTTGAGTDTQYF
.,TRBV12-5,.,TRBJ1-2,TGTGCTAGTGGTTTGGGAATCAAAACTGGGACAAGGTCCTATGGCTACACCTTC,CASGLGIKTGTRSYGYTF
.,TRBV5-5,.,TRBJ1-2,TGTGCCAGCAGCTTTGGACACGTTCCGGATGGCTACACCTTC,CASSFGHVPDGYTF
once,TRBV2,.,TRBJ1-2,TGTGCCAGCAGTGAAGTAGCTACAGGGACGTGGGGCTACACCTTC,CASSEVATGTWGYTF
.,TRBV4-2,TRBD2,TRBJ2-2,TGTGCCAGCAGCCAGCCCAGCGGGAGGCTGACCGGGGAGCTGTTTTTT,CASSQPSGRLTGELFF
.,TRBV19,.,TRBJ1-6,TGTGCCAGTAGTACCTGGACAGCCCGCCTGACCCTCCACTTT,CASSTWTARLTLHF
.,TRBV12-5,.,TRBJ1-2,TGTGCTAGTGACCTCGGGGGTCACTATGGCTACACCTTC,CASDLGGHYGYTF
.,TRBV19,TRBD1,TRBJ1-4,TGTGCCAGTAGTCCTGGACAGGTGATCCTCCTTAATGAAAAACTGTTTTTT,CASSPGQVILLNEKLFF
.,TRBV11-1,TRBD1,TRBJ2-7,TGTGCCAGCAGCAGGGACAGTAGCTCCTACGAGCAGTACTTC,CASSRDSSSYEQYF
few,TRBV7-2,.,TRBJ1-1,TGTGCCAGCAGGCCTACAGGGAACACTGAAGCTTTCTTT,CASRPTGNTEAFF
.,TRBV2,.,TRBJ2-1,TGTGCCAAAAACCGTAGGGGGAGCTCCTACAATGAGCAGTTCTTC,CAKNRRGSSYNEQFF
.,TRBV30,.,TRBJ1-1,TGTGCCTGGAATCCAAAGACGGGGTACCTTACTGGCCTCACTGAAGCTTTCTTT,CAWNPKTGYLTGLTEAFF
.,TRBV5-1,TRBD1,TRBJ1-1,TGCGCCAGCAGCAAACAGGGGACTCGGAACACTGAAGCTTTCTTT,CASSKQGTRNTEAFF
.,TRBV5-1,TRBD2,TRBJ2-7,TGCGCCAGCAGCTTGAAGGGTAGCGGGAGGGGATCCTACGAGCAGTACTTC,CASSLKGSGRGSYEQYF
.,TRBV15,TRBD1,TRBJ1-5,TGTGCCACCAGCAGGCCGGGACAGGGGGGGCCTTATAGCAATCAGCCCCAGCATTTT,CATSRPGQGGPYSNQPQHF
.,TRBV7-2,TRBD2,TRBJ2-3,TGTGCCAGCAGCAAGCCCGGGACTAGTCTAGCGGGCACAGATACGCAGTATTTT,CASSKPGTSLAGTDTQYF
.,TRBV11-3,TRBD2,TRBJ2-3,TGTGCCAGCAGCATTGGACTAGAGGGAGATACGCAGTATTTT,CASSIGLEGDTQYF
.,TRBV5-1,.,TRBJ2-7,TGCGCCAGCAGCTTGGGGACAAACTACGAGCAGTACTTC,CASSLGTNYEQYF
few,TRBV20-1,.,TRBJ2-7,TGCAGTGCCCTAAGCTCCTACGAGCAGTACTTC,CSALSSYEQYF
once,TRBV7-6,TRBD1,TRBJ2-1,TGTGCCAGCAGCTTCGATTTGGGACAGGCAAACAATGAGCAGTTCTTC,CASSFDLGQANNEQFF
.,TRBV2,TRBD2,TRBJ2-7,TGTGCCAGCAGACCACTAGCGGGAGAAAGAGCCTACGAGCAGTACTTC,CASRPLAGERAYEQYF
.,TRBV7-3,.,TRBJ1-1,TGTGCCAGCAGCTCGACAGGACCGAACGCTGAAGCTTTCTTT,CASSSTGPNAEAFF
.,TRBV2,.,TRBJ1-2,TGTGCCAGCAGTGATCAAAGATCAGAGGGTTACACCTTC,CASSDQRSEGYTF
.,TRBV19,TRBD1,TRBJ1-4,TGTGCCAGTAGTATAGCGGGGACAGCCAAACAACTGTTTTTT,CASSIAGTAKQLFF
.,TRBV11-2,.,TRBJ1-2,TGTGCCAGCAGCTTAGGACAGGCTAACTATGGCTACACCTTC,CASSLGQANYGYTF
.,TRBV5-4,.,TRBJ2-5,TGTGCCAGCAGCTTGGGGGGTGGGGAGGCAGAGACCCAGTACTTC,CASSLGGGEAETQYF
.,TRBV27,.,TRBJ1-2,TGTGCCAGCAGTTTAGGAGGATTGGCAACAACTTTCTATGGCTACACCTTC,CASSLGGLATTFYGYTF